This T cell receptor (beta chain) derives from a study of PD-1 blockade in classical Hodgkin lymphoma. The count of this clone is one. What it recognizes is unknown. Clones were sequenced by immunoSEQ multiplex PCR, and TCRdb holds only the in-frame ones, with some missing. The profile covers around 21,000 clones, with 84% appearing a single time and 7.3% taken by the ten largest. Time point specified: cycle 4 day 1 (C4D1), after five to seven weeks of nivolumab. After autologous stem cell transplantation all patients relapsed, and prior brentuximab vedotin exposure differed between cohorts. From thawed PBMCs, magnetic negative selection was used to isolate the CD8+ T cells. V lost 4 bases and J 2 bases, leaving 15 bases between the germline ends. The CDR3 contains 15 residues. Germline lookup yields CDR1 SGHVS and CDR2 FNYEAQ. Study findings and constraints: Newly diagnosed patients were reported to start with lower TCR diversity than healthy donors. Patients with an early start, nivolumab under 1 year after ASCT, were excluded. The diversity seen at baseline in complete responders resembled that of newly diagnosed patients.

The receptor's source is a human donor with classical Hodgkin lymphoma. The gene calls are TRBV7-6 and TRBJ2-7; D might be TRBD1 (6 bases). The sequencing here drew on CD8+ T cells from blood, taken before the fourth cycle of nivolumab. The CDR3: CASSSPGQPAYEQYF. The CDR3, as DNA: TGTGCCAGCAGCTCTCCCGGACAGCCTGCCTACGAGCAGTACTTC.